These 3 T cell receptor beta chains originate from one sample sequenced in a study of blood T cell repertoires in COVID-19. The data were produced by immunoSEQ multiplex PCR, yet TCRdb's version contains in-frame clones alone and is incomplete. The table lists around 380,000 clones, more than 75% of them singletons. Sequenced input: peripheral blood. These TCRs come from a human donor with acute or convalescent COVID-19. The donor label of this sample is uncertain.

J is TRBJ2-1 and V is TRBV5-1; 8 nucleotides line up with TRBD1. From germline, CDR1 is SGHRS and CDR2 YFSETQ. The CDR3 totals 15 residues. V was pared by 1 base and J by 4 bases, with 4 bases of the junction left unmatched. CDR3 amino acids: CASSLTRTGYNEQFF. The DNA for the CDR3 is TGCGCCAGCAGCTTGACCCGGACAGGGTACAATGAGCAGTTCTTC.

This clone was detected only once. V and J are TRBV6-5 and TRBJ1-1, with 7 bases identical to TRBD1. Germline-derived CDR1 and CDR2 are MNHEY and SVGAGI. V trimming: 6 bases; J trimming: 0 bases; junction bases outside the gene matches: 4. This CDR3 spans 14 amino acids. The CDR3 DNA is TGTGCCAGCAGAATGACAGGGCTGAACACTGAAGCTTTCTTT. It codes for CASRMTGLNTEAFF.

The rearrangement links TRBV7-9 to TRBJ1-1, with D perhaps TRBD1 (5 bases). Trimming shortened V by 6 bases and J by 4 bases, and 9 bases separated the two germline ends. This CDR3 contains 12 residues. Germline loops: CDR1 SEHNR, CDR2 FQNEAQ (reference sequence). The chain's CDR3 is CASRKGFTEAFF. DNA of the CDR3: TGTGCCAGCAGGAAGGGGTTCACTGAAGCTTTCTTT.